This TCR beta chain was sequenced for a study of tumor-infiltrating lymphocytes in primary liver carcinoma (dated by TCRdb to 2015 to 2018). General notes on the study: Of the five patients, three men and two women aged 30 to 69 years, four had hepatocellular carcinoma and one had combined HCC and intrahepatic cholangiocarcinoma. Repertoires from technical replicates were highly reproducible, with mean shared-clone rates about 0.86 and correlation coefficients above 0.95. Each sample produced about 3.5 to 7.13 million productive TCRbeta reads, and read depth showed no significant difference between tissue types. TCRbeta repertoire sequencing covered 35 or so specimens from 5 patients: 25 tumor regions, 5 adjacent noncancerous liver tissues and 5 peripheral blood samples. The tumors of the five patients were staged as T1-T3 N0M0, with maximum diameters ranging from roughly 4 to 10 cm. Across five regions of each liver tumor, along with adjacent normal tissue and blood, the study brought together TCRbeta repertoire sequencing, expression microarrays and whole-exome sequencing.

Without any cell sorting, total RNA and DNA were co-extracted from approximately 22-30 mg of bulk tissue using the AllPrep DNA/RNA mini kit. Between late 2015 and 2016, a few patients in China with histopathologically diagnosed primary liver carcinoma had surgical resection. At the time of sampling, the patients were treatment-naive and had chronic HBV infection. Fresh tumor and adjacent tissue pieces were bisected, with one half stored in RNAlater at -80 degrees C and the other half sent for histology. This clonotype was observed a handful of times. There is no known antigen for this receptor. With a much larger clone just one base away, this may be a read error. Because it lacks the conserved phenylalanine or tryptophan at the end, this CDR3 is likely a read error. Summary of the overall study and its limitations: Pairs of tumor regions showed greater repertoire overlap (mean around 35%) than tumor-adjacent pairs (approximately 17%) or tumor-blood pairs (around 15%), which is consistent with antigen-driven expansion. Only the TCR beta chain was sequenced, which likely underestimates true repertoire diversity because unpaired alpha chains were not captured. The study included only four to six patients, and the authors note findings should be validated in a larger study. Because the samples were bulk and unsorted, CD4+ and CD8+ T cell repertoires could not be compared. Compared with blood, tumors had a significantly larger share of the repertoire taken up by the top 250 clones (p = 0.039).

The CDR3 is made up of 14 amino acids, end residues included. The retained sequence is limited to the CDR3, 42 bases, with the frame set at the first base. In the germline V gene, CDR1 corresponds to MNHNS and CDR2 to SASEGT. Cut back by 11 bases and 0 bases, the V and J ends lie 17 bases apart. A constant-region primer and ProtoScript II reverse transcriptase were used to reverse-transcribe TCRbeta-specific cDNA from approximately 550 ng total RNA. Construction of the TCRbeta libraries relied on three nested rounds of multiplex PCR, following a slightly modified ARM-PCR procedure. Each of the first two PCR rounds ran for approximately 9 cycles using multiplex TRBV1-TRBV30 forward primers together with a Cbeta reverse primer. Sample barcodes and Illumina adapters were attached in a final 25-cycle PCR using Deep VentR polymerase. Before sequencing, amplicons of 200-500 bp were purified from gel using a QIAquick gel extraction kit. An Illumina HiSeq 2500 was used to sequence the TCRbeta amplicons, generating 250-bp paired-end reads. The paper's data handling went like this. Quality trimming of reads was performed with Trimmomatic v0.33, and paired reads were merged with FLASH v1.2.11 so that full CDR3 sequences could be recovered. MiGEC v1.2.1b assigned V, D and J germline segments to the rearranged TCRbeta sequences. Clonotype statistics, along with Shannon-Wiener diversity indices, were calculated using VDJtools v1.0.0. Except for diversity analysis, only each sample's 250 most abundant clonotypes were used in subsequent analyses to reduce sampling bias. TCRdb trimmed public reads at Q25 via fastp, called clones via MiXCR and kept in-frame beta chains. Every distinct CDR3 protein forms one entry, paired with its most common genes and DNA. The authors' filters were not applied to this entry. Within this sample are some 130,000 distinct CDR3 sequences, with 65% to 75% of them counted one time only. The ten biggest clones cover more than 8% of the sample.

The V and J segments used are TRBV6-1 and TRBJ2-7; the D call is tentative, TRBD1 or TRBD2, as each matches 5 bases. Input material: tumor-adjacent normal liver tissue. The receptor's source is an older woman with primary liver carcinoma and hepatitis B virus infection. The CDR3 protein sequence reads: CAGGDSTLSYEQYI. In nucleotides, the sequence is TGTGCCGGGGGAGACAGCACCCTCTCCTACGAGCAGTACATC.